This T cell receptor (beta chain) was identified in a study of T cell responses to AZD1222 COVID-19 vaccine. Study overall: Samples with a second dose at about 4 or about 12 weeks were pooled together. Study-wide findings and caveats: Mostly white British, mostly female donors; authors suggested clonal diversity may be underestimated.

For this clone: Its target is not known.

Produced via immunoSEQ multiplex PCR; TCRdb's table is partial and in-frame only. The table lists around 160,000 clones, 88% of them singletons, with approximately 5.7% in the top ten. From germline, CDR1 is MDHEN and CDR2 SYDVKM. The CDR3 runs 15 residues. Trimming cost V 5 bases and J 4 bases; bases outside gene matches: 6. The chain carries TRBV28 and TRBJ2-1, with TRBD2 matching 9 bases. This sample comprised peripheral blood, obtained on day 0 of AZD1222 vaccination. The TCR was taken from an adult in good health. The CDR3 DNA follows: TGTGCCAGCAGTGGCGGGGGGGGAAAGTACAATGAGCAGTTCTTC. This sequence encodes CASSGGGGKYNEQFF.